Listed here is a single TCR beta chain. The antigen remains undetermined. The assay that was used to sequence DNA from cultured CD4+ T cells was the Oncomine TCR Beta short-read assay. TCRdb analysed the PCR reads with MiXCR anew, one entry per CDR3 protein. The table has roughly 17,000 distinct CDR3 sequences, 35% to 40% seen once. Treatment reported: approximately 9-day PBMC culture with coronavirus spike peptide pools or control peptides (ViraFEST assay). The ViraFEST method relied on peptide pools to expand antigen-specific T cells, followed by TCR sequencing. This specimen comes from a study of vaccination and CD4 T cells after COVID-19. Study background: Post-vaccine sampling followed dose two by a median about 72 days (range 14 to 241). The authors gave control cultures a CEFX pool, an HIV-1 Nef pool, or no peptide. Study-wide findings and caveats: It was found that, in convalescent patients, 304 of 307 vaccine-specific clones were spike mono-reactive.

The CDR3 loop spans 12 amino acids. Germline assignment: CDR1 SGDLS and CDR2 YYNGEE. The V segment lost 3 bases and the J segment 11 bases; nucleotides outside the gene matches: 4. The V and J genes are TRBV9 and TRBJ1-1; 10 bases line up with TRBD1. The sample taken for sequencing was CD4+ T cells from blood, cultured in vitro. The TCR was taken from a human donor who had recovered from COVID-19. This CDR3 reads CASSEGTGVAFF. CDR3 nucleotide sequence: TGTGCCAGCAGCGAGGGGACAGGGGTGGCTTTCTTT.